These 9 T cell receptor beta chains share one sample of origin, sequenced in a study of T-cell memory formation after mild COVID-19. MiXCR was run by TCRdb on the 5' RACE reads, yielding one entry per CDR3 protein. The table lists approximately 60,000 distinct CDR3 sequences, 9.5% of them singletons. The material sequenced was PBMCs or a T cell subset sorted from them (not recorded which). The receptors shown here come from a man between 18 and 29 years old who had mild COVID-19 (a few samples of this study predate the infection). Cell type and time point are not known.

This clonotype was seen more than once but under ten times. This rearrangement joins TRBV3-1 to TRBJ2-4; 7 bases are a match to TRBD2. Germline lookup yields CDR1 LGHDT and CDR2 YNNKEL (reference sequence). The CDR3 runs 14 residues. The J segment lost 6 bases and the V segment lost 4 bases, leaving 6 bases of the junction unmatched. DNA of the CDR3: TGTGCCAGCAGCCCGACCTCGGGGGGAAACATTCAGTACTTC. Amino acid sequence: CASSPTSGGNIQYF.

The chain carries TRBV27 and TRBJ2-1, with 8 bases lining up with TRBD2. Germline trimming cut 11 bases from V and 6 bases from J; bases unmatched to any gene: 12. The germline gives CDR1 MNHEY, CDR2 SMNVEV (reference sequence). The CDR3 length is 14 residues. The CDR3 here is CAGSPGLGGNEQFF. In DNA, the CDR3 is TGTGCCGGCTCCCCGGGACTAGGGGGCAATGAGCAGTTCTTC.

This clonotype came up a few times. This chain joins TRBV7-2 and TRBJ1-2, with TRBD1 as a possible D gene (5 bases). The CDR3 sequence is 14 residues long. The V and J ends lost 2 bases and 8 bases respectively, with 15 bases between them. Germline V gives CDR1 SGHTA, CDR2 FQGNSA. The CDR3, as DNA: TGTGCCAGCAGCTTACTGTTCAGGGCCCCGGGCTACACCTTC. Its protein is CASSLLFRAPGYTF.

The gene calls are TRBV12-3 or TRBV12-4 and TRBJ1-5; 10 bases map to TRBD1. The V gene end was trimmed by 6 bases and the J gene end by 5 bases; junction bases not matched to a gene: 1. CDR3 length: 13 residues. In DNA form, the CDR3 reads TGTGCCAGCAGGGGGACAGGGGATCAGCCCCAGCATTTT. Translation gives CASRGTGDQPQHF.

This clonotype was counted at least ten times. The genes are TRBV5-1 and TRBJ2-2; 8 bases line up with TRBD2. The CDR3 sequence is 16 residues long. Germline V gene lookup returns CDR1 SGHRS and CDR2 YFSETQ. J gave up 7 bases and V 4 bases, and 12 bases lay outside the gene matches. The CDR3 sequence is CASSREGSRDRGELFF. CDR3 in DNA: TGCGCCAGCAGCCGGGAGGGGAGTCGCGATCGCGGGGAGCTGTTTTTT.

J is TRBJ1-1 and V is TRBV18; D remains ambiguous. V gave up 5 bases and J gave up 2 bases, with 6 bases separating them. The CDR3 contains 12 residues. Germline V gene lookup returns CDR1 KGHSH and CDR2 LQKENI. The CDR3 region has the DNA TGTGCCAGCTCATCTTTTAACACTGAAGCTTTCTTT. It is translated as CASSSFNTEAFF. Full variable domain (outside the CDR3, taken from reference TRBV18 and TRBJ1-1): NAGVMQNPRHLVRRRGQEARLRCSPMKGHSHVYWYRQLPEEGLKFMVYLQKENIIDESGMPKERFSAEFPKEGPSILRIQQVVRGDSAAYFCASSSFNTEAFFGQGTRLTVV.

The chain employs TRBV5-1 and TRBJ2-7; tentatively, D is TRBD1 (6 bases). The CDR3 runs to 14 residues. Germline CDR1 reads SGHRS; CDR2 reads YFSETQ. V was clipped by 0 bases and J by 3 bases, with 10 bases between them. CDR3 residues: CASSLVGDNYEQYF. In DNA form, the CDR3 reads TGCGCCAGCAGCTTGGTAGGGGACAACTACGAGCAGTACTTC.

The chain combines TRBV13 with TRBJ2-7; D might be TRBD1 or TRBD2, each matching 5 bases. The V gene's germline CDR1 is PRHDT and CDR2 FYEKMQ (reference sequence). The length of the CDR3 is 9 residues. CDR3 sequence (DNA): TGTGCCAGCCCCGGGACCGGGGTTGTC. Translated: CASPGTGVV.

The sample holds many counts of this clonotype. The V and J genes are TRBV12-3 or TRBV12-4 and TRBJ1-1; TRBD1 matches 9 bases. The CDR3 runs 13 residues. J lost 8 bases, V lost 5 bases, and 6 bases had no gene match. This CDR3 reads CASSPQTGGEAFF. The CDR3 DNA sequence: TGTGCCAGCAGTCCTCAGACAGGGGGGGAAGCTTTCTTT.